A selection of T cell receptor beta chains follows, all from one sample in a study of cytomegalovirus exposure and HLA in healthy donors. Here immunoSEQ multiplex PCR was the method, and the copy in TCRdb shows in-frame clones only, minus some. The sample yields approximately 220,000 clones, 65% to 85% seen once. The material sequenced was PBMCs. These receptors all stem from a boy aged 2 to 10 in good health and CMV-seronegative. Both conserved end residues are part of each CDR3. D genes are given only for firm matches. A row's size may be missing; if present it is once, few, many or a size class.

j_gene | d_gene | abundance | v_gene | CDR3nt | CDR3aa
TRBJ2-7 | NA | NA | TRBV2 | TGTGCCAGCGAAGCCTTAACAGGACCCCGGGTCGAGCAGTACTTC | CASEALTGPRVEQYF
TRBJ1-2 | NA | NA | TRBV30 | TGTGCCTGGAGTGTGGGAGAAATTTATGGCTACACCTTC | CAWSVGEIYGYTF
TRBJ1-4 | TRBD1 | few | TRBV4-1 | TGCGCCAGCAGCCACCTCGGTGCAGGGGCCCACAGGGGACTGTTTTTT | CASSHLGAGAHRGLFF
TRBJ2-5 | TRBD2 | NA | TRBV9 | TGTGCCAGCAGCGTAGCGGGGGGGCTCCAAGAGACCCAGTACTTC | CASSVAGGLQETQYF
TRBJ2-1 | NA | NA | TRBV7-9 | TGTGCCAGCAGTCACACGGTAGCGGATGATCGCTCCTACAATGAGCAGTTCTTC | CASSHTVADDRSYNEQFF
TRBJ1-1 | NA | NA | TRBV29-1 | TGCAGCGTTGGGGGACGGGACTTGGGCACTGAAGCTTTCTTT | CSVGGRDLGTEAFF
TRBJ2-4 | TRBD2 | NA | TRBV27 | TGTGCCAGCAGTAAGGGGACTAGCGGTAACATTCAGTACTTC | CASSKGTSGNIQYF
TRBJ1-1 | NA | few | TRBV6-1 | TGTGCCAGCCTTATACAGGGCGGGAACACTGAAGCTTTCTTT | CASLIQGGNTEAFF
TRBJ1-1 | NA | NA | TRBV19 | TGTGCCAGTAGTCCCACAGGGAGCACTGAAGCTTTCTTT | CASSPTGSTEAFF
TRBJ2-1 | TRBD2 | NA | TRBV2 | TGTGCCAGCAAGATGACTAGCGGGAAGAATGAGCAGTTCTTC | CASKMTSGKNEQFF
TRBJ1-1 | NA | few | TRBV30 | TGTGCCTGGAGTTTACAGGATAACACTGAAGCTTTCTTT | CAWSLQDNTEAFF
TRBJ2-7 | TRBD1 | NA | TRBV7-2 | TGTGCCAGCAGCAAAGGGGGCCAGAGCTCCTACGAGCAGTACTTC | CASSKGGQSSYEQYF
TRBJ2-2 | TRBD2 | NA | TRBV6-5 | TGTGCCAGCAGTTACTCACAAGCGGGAGGGGCCGGGGAGCTGTTTTTT | CASSYSQAGGAGELFF
TRBJ2-1 | TRBD2 | NA | TRBV6-5 | TGTGCCAGCAGTTACCCCCGAGGCGGGAGGACGAATGAGCAGTTCTTC | CASSYPRGGRTNEQFF
TRBJ2-5 | NA | NA | TRBV5-1 | TGCGCCAGCAGCTTACGGGAGACCCAGTACTTC | CASSLRETQYF
TRBJ2-1 | TRBD2 | NA | TRBV5-4 | TGTGCCAGCAGCTTTCTAGCGGGGTTCTACAATGAGCAGTTCTTC | CASSFLAGFYNEQFF
TRBJ2-3 | TRBD2 | NA | TRBV6-5 | TGTGCCAGCAGCCTCGGGACTAGCGGAACAGATACGCAGTATTTT | CASSLGTSGTDTQYF
TRBJ2-7 | NA | once | TRBV2 | TGTGCCAGCAGTAGAGGGAACGAGCAGTACTTC | CASSRGNEQYF
TRBJ2-7 | NA | NA | TRBV7-9 | TGTGCCAGCAGCGAAGACAGGAACTCCTACGAGCAGTACTTC | CASSEDRNSYEQYF
TRBJ2-1 | NA | NA | TRBV5-1 | TGCGCCAGCAGCCAAGAGGGCAATGAGCAGTTCTTC | CASSQEGNEQFF
TRBJ1-4 | TRBD1 | few | TRBV4-1 | TGCGCCAGCAGCCAAGGGACAGGGGGGGAAAAACTGTTTTTT | CASSQGTGGEKLFF
TRBJ2-1 | TRBD2 | NA | TRBV19 | TGTGCCAGTGGGACTAGCGGGAGTTACAATGAGCAGTTCTTC | CASGTSGSYNEQFF
TRBJ1-5 | TRBD1 | NA | TRBV7-9 | TGTGCCAGCAGCTCACAGGGGGCTTCTAATCAGCCCCAGCATTTT | CASSSQGASNQPQHF
TRBJ1-3 | NA | NA | TRBV19 | TGTGCCAGTATCGGGGGACTCCTATTAAGCTCTGGAAACACCATATATTTT | CASIGGLLLSSGNTIYF